Below are 17 T cell receptor beta chains sequenced from a single sample in a study of T cell responses to AZD1222 COVID-19 vaccine. Clones were read by immunoSEQ multiplex PCR, and TCRdb kept only the in-frame ones, dropping some. The table records around 120,000 clones, approximately 90% of them present only once. Specimen: peripheral blood, collected on day 0 of AZD1222 vaccination. These receptors all stem from an adult in good health.

V gene TRBV12-3 or TRBV12-4 combines with J gene TRBJ2-3, with D perhaps matching TRBD1 or TRBD2 (5 bases each). The CDR3 runs 13 residues. Trimming took 6 bases from V and 6 from J, leaving 13 bases between them. As DNA, the CDR3 is TGTGCCAGCAGATGGGGACCCTCGGATACGCAGTATTTT. Its protein is CASRWGPSDTQYF.

This chain connects TRBV5-1 to TRBJ1-2, with TRBD1 as a possible D gene (5 bases). The CDR3 extends over 13 amino acids. The V gene's germline CDR1 is SGHRS and CDR2 YFSETQ. V was pared by 4 bases and J by 0 bases, with 7 bases between. In nucleotides, the CDR3 is TGCGCCAGCAGCCGGGACTCTAACTATGGCTACACCTTC. Its translation is CASSRDSNYGYTF.

This clone was recorded only once. The J gene is TRBJ1-2, the V gene TRBV6-6; perhaps TRBD1 as D (5 bases). The V gene lost 7 bases and the J gene lost 7 bases, with 16 bases spanning the gap. Germline V lookup: CDR1 MNHNY, CDR2 SVGAGI (reference sequence). This CDR3 comprises 13 residues. CDR3 amino acids: CASTSLRRGGYTF. The CDR3 DNA sequence: TGTGCCAGCACCTCACTGAGGAGGGGTGGCTACACCTTC.

V usage is TRBV11-2 and J usage is TRBJ2-5; D call uncertain. The CDR3 runs 14 residues. In germline, CDR1 is SGHAT, CDR2 FQNNGV. V lost 2 bases and J lost 0, with 7 bases in between. CDR3 in DNA: TGTGCCAGCAGCTTAAACAGAGACCAAGAGACCCAGTACTTC. Protein: CASSLNRDQETQYF.

The chain is built from TRBV3-1 (or the pseudogene TRBV3-2) and TRBJ1-1; D remains unclear. The ends were cut back, 2 bases at V and 2 bases at J, with 0 bases in the middle. The CDR3 extends over 11 amino acids. The germline gives CDR1 LGHDT, CDR2 YNNKEL (reference sequence). CDR3 loop: CASSQNTEAFF. Here the CDR3 DNA reads TGTGCCAGCAGCCAAAACACTGAAGCTTTCTTT.

The V and J genes are TRBV4-1 and TRBJ1-3; unclear D gene. V was trimmed by 0 bases and J by 2 bases, leaving 8 bases between them. Germline loops: CDR1 MGHRA, CDR2 YSYEKL. This CDR3 has 15 amino acids. CDR3 loop: CASSQDVMAGNTIYF. CDR3 in DNA: TGCGCCAGCAGCCAAGATGTGATGGCTGGAAACACCATATATTTT.

The count of this clone is one. The rearrangement joins TRBV11-2 to TRBJ1-1; unclear D gene. Trimming left V 5 bases short and J 1 base short, with 8 bases between. The CDR3 has 13 amino acids. Germline V CDR1 and CDR2: SGHAT, FQNNGV. The CDR3 DNA reads as TGTGCCAGCAGCCAAACAGAGAACACTGAAGCTTTCTTT. This encodes CASSQTENTEAFF.

This clone was seen once. The V gene is TRBV13, the J gene TRBJ2-5; 7 nucleotides align to TRBD1. Trimming cost V 6 bases and J 1 base; bases outside gene matches: 5. The CDR3 sequence is 14 residues long. Germline-derived CDR1 and CDR2 are PRHDT and FYEKMQ (reference sequence). CDR3 amino acids: CASSLTGTQETQYF. CDR3 DNA: TGTGCCAGCAGTCTGACAGGGACCCAAGAGACCCAGTACTTC. The complete variable domain, with remaining parts taken from reference TRBV13 and TRBJ2-5, reads AAGVIQSPRHLIKEKRETATLKCYPIPRHDTVYWYQQGPGQDPQFLISFYEKMQSDKGSIPDRFSAQQFSDYHSELNMSSLELGDSALYFCASSLTGTQETQYFGPGTRLLVL.

The V gene is TRBV6-2 or TRBV6-3, the J gene TRBJ2-6; 9 bases are a match to TRBD1. The V and J ends lost 2 bases and 0 bases, in that order; junction bases with no gene match: 5. CDR1 is MNHEY, CDR2 SVGEGT, per germline. The CDR3 runs 18 residues. DNA for the CDR3: TGTGCCAGCAGTTACGTCGGGACAGGGCGCTCTGGGGCCAACGTCCTGACTTTC. Its protein is CASSYVGTGRSGANVLTF.

The J gene is TRBJ2-1, the V gene TRBV4-1; no definite D call. The germline gives CDR1 MGHRA, CDR2 YSYEKL. The V gene lost 0 bases and the J gene lost 4 bases, with 10 bases spanning the gap. CDR3 length: 15 amino acids. CDR3 bases: TGCGCCAGCAGCCAAGAGCGTGGGGTATACAATGAGCAGTTCTTC. Protein product: CASSQERGVYNEQFF.

J is TRBJ2-3 and V is TRBV24-1; D might be TRBD1 (6 bases). Germline CDR1 KGHDR, CDR2 SFDVKD. The CDR3 contains 16 residues. Trimming removed 4 bases at V and 2 bases at J, with 15 bases between. DNA of the CDR3: TGTGCCACCAGTGACCCTCAGGGGTCTTCCACAGATACGCAGTATTTT. It translates to CATSDPQGSSTDTQYF.

This chain connects TRBV6-2 or TRBV6-3 to TRBJ2-7, with D perhaps matching TRBD1 (5 bases). This CDR3 is built from 15 residues. The V and J ends lost 6 bases and 3 bases respectively, with 18 bases between them. From germline, CDR1 is MNHEY and CDR2 SVGEGT. CDR3 coding DNA: TGTGCCAGCAGCCCAAGGGGTCGGAGAATCTACGAGCAGTACTTC. Its translation: CASSPRGRRIYEQYF.

The chain joins TRBV19 to TRBJ2-1, with 12 bases aligning to TRBD2. The V gene's germline CDR1 is LNHDA and CDR2 SQIVND (reference sequence). The CDR3 runs to 16 residues. J lost 9 bases, V lost 5 bases, and 11 bases had no gene match. CDR3 sequence reads: CASSRSRLAGDSEQFF. The CDR3 DNA sequence: TGTGCCAGTAGTCGATCACGACTAGCGGGAGACAGTGAGCAGTTCTTC. The whole variable domain, remainder taken from reference TRBV19 and TRBJ2-1, is DGGITQSPKYLFRKEGQNVTLSCEQNLNHDAMYWYRQDPGQGLRLIYYSQIVNDFQKGDIAEGYSVSREKKESFPLTVTSAQKNPTAFYLCASSRSRLAGDSEQFFGPGTRLTVL.

This chain connects TRBV5-1 to TRBJ2-3; D gene unclear. V lost 2 bases, J lost 0 bases, and 10 bases lay in between. This CDR3 comprises 15 residues. CDR1 is SGHRS, CDR2 YFSETQ, per germline. Here the CDR3 DNA reads TGCGCCAGCAGCTTTCTCCCCAGTAGCACAGATACGCAGTATTTT. Translation: CASSFLPSSTDTQYF. The full variable domain, with the rest looked up from reference TRBV5-1 and TRBJ2-3, is KAGVTQTPRYLIKTRGQQVTLSCSPISGHRSVSWYQQTPGQGLQFLFEYFSETQRNKGNFPGRFSGRQFSNSRSEMNVSTLELGDSALYLCASSFLPSSTDTQYFGPGTRLTVL.

The chain links TRBV7-6 to TRBJ2-7; D unclear. Trimming stripped 6 bases from V and 5 bases from J, with 8 bases between. The CDR3 is 11 amino acids. Germline lookup yields CDR1 SGHVS and CDR2 FNYEAQ. CDR3 nucleotides: TGTGCCAGCAGGGGTCCCAACGAGCAGTACTTC. It yields the protein CASRGPNEQYF. The full variable domain, completed using reference TRBV7-6 and TRBJ2-7, is GAGVSQSPRYKVTKRGQDVALRCDPISGHVSLYWYRQALGQGPEFLTYFNYEAQQDKSGLPNDRFSAERPEGSISTLTIQRTEQRDSAMYRCASRGPNEQYFGPGTRLTVT.

This rearrangement joins TRBV14 to TRBJ2-1, with D uncertain. This CDR3 has 15 residues. The ends were cut back, 1 base at V and 9 bases at J, with 16 bases in the middle. Germline CDR1 SGHDN, CDR2 FVKESK. The CDR3: CASSQVESYPGEQFF. In nucleotides, the CDR3 is TGTGCCAGCAGCCAAGTGGAATCCTATCCGGGTGAGCAGTTCTTC.

CDR3 coding DNA: TGTGCCAGCTCCCCCTTAGGTAGCGGGAGTATTAGCTACGAGCAGTACTTC. It encodes CASSPLGSGSISYEQYF. The chain employs TRBV18 and TRBJ2-7; 9 bases align to TRBD2. Losses at the gene ends were 6 bases for V and 3 bases for J; bases not matched to a gene: 15. The germline V gene encodes CDR1 KGHSH and CDR2 LQKENI. CDR3 size: 17 residues.